In this sample, the clone carrying this T cell receptor beta chain turned up a few times. The sample belongs to a study of early T cells in non-severe SARS-CoV-2 infection. Germline assignment: CDR1 SGHTA and CDR2 FQGNSA. This CDR3 spans 15 amino acids. Losses at the gene ends were 5 bases for V and 10 bases for J; bases not matched to a gene: 8. Unique molecular identifiers were attached to individual cDNA molecules. TCRdb re-derived calls from the 5' RACE reads in MiXCR, one entry per CDR3 protein. The sample lists 45,000 to 60,000 distinct CDR3 sequences, about 10% occurring once. The clonotype was recovered from an adult who was a healthcare worker with PCR-confirmed SARS-CoV-2 infection or an uninfected control (not recorded which). Sequencing used whole blood, obtained at baseline. The chain combines TRBV7-2 with TRBJ2-1, with 13 bases lining up with TRBD2. CDR3 region: CASSGGLAGNVEQFF. Written as DNA, the CDR3 is TGTGCCAGCAGCGGGGGACTAGCGGGGAATGTGGAGCAGTTCTTC.